This TCR beta chain was observed in a study of human T cells and chemical hapten exposure. This CDR3 contains 12 residues. TCRdb independently ran MiXCR on the RACE reads; one entry per CDR3 protein. The table has roughly 120,000 distinct CDR3 sequences, roughly an eighth seen once. Time point in this sample: patch test 1, 2 weeks after DPC sensitization. Treatment specified: therapeutic diphenylcyclopropenone sensitization with weekly scalp DPC. V gene TRBV21-1 combines with J gene TRBJ2-3; the table's D call of TRBD1 was not tested on the DNA. TRBV21-1 has pseudogene status. This TCR was sampled from a woman in her forties or fifties with alopecia areata. Some clones in this sample may be carry-over from other donors' samples. The source was whole blood, collected in connection with sensitization to the hapten diphenylcyclopropenone (DPC). The CDR3, as DNA: TGTGCCAGCTGCGAAACAGGGGAAACGCAGTATTTT. This translates into CASCETGETQYF.